This T cell receptor (beta chain) stems from a study of cytomegalovirus exposure and HLA in healthy donors (dated by TCRdb to the late 2010s). For the study in its entirety: A later analysis indicated that the 95 to 150 validation repertoires were generated on the platform also employed for the roughly 730 repertoires of the first cohort. The study aimed to test whether signatures of past pathogen exposure could be identified by cataloging public T cell receptors. In addition to the first cohort of roughly 670 subjects, a separate validation cohort of approximately 130 different subjects was used. To predict cytomegalovirus infection status, the study combined high-throughput TCR immunosequencing, statistical association of individual TCRs with disease status, and machine learning. What the authors observed across the whole study: The authors suggested that the approach could potentially be extended to other disease states and immunological phenotypes. The study gave a list of under 200 TCR beta chains associated with cytomegalovirus. Most TCR sequences were seen in very few donors, while some public TCRs were found in many individuals. All 120 or so repertoires were used to score co-occurrence in the validation cohort in a later analysis, because that analysis had no HLA typing for the cohort. A few of the identified cytomegalovirus-associated TCR beta chains were confirmed in vitro to be specific for cytomegalovirus antigens. A later analysis found that TCRs clustered in the first cohort also tended to co-occur in the 120 validation repertoires, with 94% of cluster scores above 0. In both the original and validation cohorts, the classifier was reported to diagnose cytomegalovirus status with high specificity and sensitivity.

Details on this clone: The specificity of this receptor is unknown. Per-base quality was not reported, and no clone a single base away is much larger than it.

The donors belonged to the validation cohort of about 130 subjects, which was separate from the approximately 700-subject first cohort. The library was obtained by the immunoSEQ multiplex PCR assay. As for how the authors treated the data: A statistical classification framework was built to diagnose cytomegalovirus status from the catalog of TCR beta chain sequences. The clones in this table, taken by TCRdb from immuneACCESS, are in-frame only. Not every clone is retained; where verified, under half of the shortfall comes from an unresolved V gene, and the cause of the rest is unknown. That table gives V, J and clone size, and the DNA gave D and trimming. A total of approximately 150,000 clones appear in this sample, 85% of them only once. The ten largest clones take up around 2.4% of the sample. This receptor was identified in a young man in good health and CMV-seropositive. The material sequenced was PBMCs.

The CDR3 protein is CASSLSAETANYGYTF. The DNA is TGTGCCAGCAGCTTAAGCGCGGAGACAGCTAACTATGGCTACACCTTC. Recombination linked TRBV7-2 to TRBJ1-2, and TRBD1 may be the D gene, going by 5 matching bases. CDR1 SGHTA and CDR2 FQGNSA are derived from the germline V gene. Its CDR3 holds 16 amino acids, cysteine through phenylalanine. Only CDR3 DNA is held: 48 bases, read in frame from base 1. Trimming costs V 2 bases and J 0 bases, and their ends lie 13 bases apart.